The 9 T cell receptor beta chains given below trace back to one sample, sequenced in a study of blood T cell repertoires in COVID-19. Assay: immunoSEQ multiplex PCR; the TCRdb copy retains only in-frame clones and omits some. The data show 150,000 to 200,000 clones, around 82% seen once. The sequenced material came from peripheral blood. These receptors originate from a woman in her forties with COVID-19, enrolled during active disease.

This chain uses TRBV4-1 with TRBJ2-5; D is possibly TRBD2 (7 bases). The V end lost 2 bases, the J end lost 4 bases, and 17 bases lay between the germline ends. CDR1 is MGHRA and CDR2 is YSYEKL in the germline V gene. This CDR3 has 16 amino acids. Here the CDR3 DNA reads TGCGCCAGCAGCCAAAAACAGGGAAGGGAGGGAGAGACCCAGTACTTC. Encoded protein: CASSQKQGREGETQYF.

This clone was picked up one time. This CDR3 reads CASSLSGGLETQYF. In DNA, the CDR3 is TGTGCCAGCAGCTTATCGGGGGGGCTTGAGACCCAGTACTTC. This chain connects TRBV7-2 to TRBJ2-5, with 8 bases aligning to TRBD2. The germline V gene has CDR1 SGHTA and CDR2 FQGNSA. V lost 2 bases to trimming and J lost 5 bases; unmatched junction nucleotides: 4. The CDR3 covers 14 residues.

The chain links TRBV5-4 to TRBJ2-5, with 13 nucleotides matching TRBD2. The CDR3 loop spans 16 amino acids. Per the germline V gene, CDR1 is SGHNT and CDR2 is YYREEE (reference sequence). Germline trimming cut 3 bases from V and 5 bases from J; bases unmatched to any gene: 7. In DNA form, the CDR3 reads TGTGCCAGCAGCTGGACTAGCGGGAGATTCGGGGAGACCCAGTACTTC. Its translation: CASSWTSGRFGETQYF.

The J gene is TRBJ2-5, the V gene TRBV27; 10 bases align to TRBD2. The CDR3 consists of 15 residues. The trim removed 5 bases at V and 3 bases at J, leaving 6 bases unmatched. Germline V gene data show CDR1 as MNHEY and CDR2 as SMNVEV (reference sequence). The DNA for the CDR3 is TGTGCCAGCAGTCCAGCGGGAGGGCCAAAAGAGACCCAGTACTTC. Its translation: CASSPAGGPKETQYF.

This clone was found once. The gene calls are TRBV19 and TRBJ1-2; a weak D match, TRBD1 (6 bases). The CDR3 runs to 18 residues. V was trimmed by 3 bases and J by 0 bases, leaving 20 bases between them. Germline loops: CDR1 LNHDA, CDR2 SQIVND (reference sequence). The CDR3 reads CASSIRGGRDYTNYGYTF. CDR3 in DNA: TGTGCCAGTAGTATTCGCGGGGGCCGTGATTATACTAACTATGGCTACACCTTC. Drawing the rest from reference TRBV19 and TRBJ1-2, the complete variable domain is DGGITQSPKYLFRKEGQNVTLSCEQNLNHDAMYWYRQDPGQGLRLIYYSQIVNDFQKGDIAEGYSVSREKKESFPLTVTSAQKNPTAFYLCASSIRGGRDYTNYGYTFGSGTRLTVV.

The chain links TRBV29-1 to TRBJ1-1; 7 positions agree with TRBD1. Germline CDR1 reads SQVTM; CDR2 reads ANQGSEA. J gave up 9 bases and V 0 bases, and 7 bases lay outside the gene matches. CDR3 length equals 13 residues. CDR3 amino acids: CSVEDGTDGKAFF. The CDR3 DNA sequence: TGCAGCGTTGAAGACGGGACAGATGGTAAAGCTTTCTTT.

The chain combines TRBV28 with TRBJ1-4; 8 bases align to TRBD1. The ends lost 3 bases at V and 5 bases at J; junction bases unmatched: 11. The CDR3 has 17 amino acids. Per germline, CDR1 MDHEN and CDR2 SYDVKM. CDR3 nucleotides: TGTGCCAGCAGTTTTAACCCTACAGGGGGACAAAATGAAAAACTGTTTTTT. Its translation is CASSFNPTGGQNEKLFF.

The genes are TRBV20-1 and TRBJ2-3, with D tentatively TRBD2 (5 bases). V dropped 3 bases and J dropped 2 bases, with 12 bases sitting between them. Germline V lookup: CDR1 DFQATT, CDR2 SNEGSKA (reference sequence). The CDR3 runs to 14 residues. The CDR3 region is CSASRTGFTDTQYF. Written as DNA, the CDR3 is TGCAGTGCTAGTCGGACGGGATTCACAGATACGCAGTATTTT.

The chain links TRBV7-2 to TRBJ2-7; 7 bases agree with TRBD1. The length of the CDR3 is 13 residues. Germline V gene lookup returns CDR1 SGHTA and CDR2 FQGNSA. J gave up 11 bases and V 3 bases, and 10 bases lay outside the gene matches. Here the CDR3 DNA reads TGTGCCAGCAGCTTCTCCCGGGACAGCCGAGAGTACGTC. Its translation is CASSFSRDSREYV.